This T cell receptor (beta chain) appears in the sequencing data of a study of regulatory T cells in long-lasting Graves disease. At the level of the study: New Graves' disease cases had less than 3 months of antithyroid drugs.

Time point described: newly diagnosed GD, antithyroid drugs for less than 3 months. The authors made the TCR library using RNA they extracted from PBMCs. Patients with Graves' disease were diagnosed by American Thyroid Association guidelines. V shed 7 bases and J 4 bases; nucleotides not matched to a gene: 4. The CDR3 consists of 13 residues. Germline CDR1 and CDR2: MNHEY and SMNVEV (reference sequence). Both iRepertoire HTBI primers and Arm-PCR of CDR3 regions were used to build the TCR beta libraries. Each CDR3 protein gets one entry after TCRdb re-called the multiplex PCR reads with MiXCR. The table lists roughly 500,000 distinct CDR3 sequences, approximately 13% of them singletons. This clonotype was counted between two and nine times. The same sample was also used in a study of T cells in Graves' hyperthyroidism and ophthalmopathy. That study reports: During a first-round RT-PCR of the TCR CDR3, the HTBI primer set was used. Most thyroid clonotypes expanded above 0.001 were also detected in blood.

The chain joins TRBV27 to TRBJ2-7, with 10 bases fitting TRBD1. Sequencing was performed on peripheral blood mononuclear cells (PBMCs), taken at new diagnosis, from a patient treated with antithyroid drugs. The clonotype originates from a man between 25 and 39 years old with Graves disease. CDR3 amino acids: CASNRDRGYEQYF. CDR3 in DNA: TGTGCCAGCAACCGGGACAGGGGTTACGAGCAGTACTTC.